Included here is one T cell receptor beta chain sequence, with context. Antigen: not known. The data belong to a study of Ad26.COV2.S vaccination and SARS-CoV-2 variants. Study-wide points: While placebo recipients had lower spike-specific TCR breadth, vaccine recipients had more.

This CDR3 is 15 amino acids long. CDR1 and CDR2 from the germline V gene are SGHRS and YFSETQ. Trimming took off 0 bases at V and 8 bases at J, with 17 bases between the two ends. Data came from immunoSEQ multiplex PCR; TCRdb stores just in-frame clones and leaves some out. Of about 350,000 clones listed, around 89% are singletons. Treatment given: roughly 20 received Ad26.COV2.S at low or high dose, single or two shots; 5 received placebo; per-sample allocation not given. Specimens were obtained on day 63 following the first vaccine or placebo injection. The V and J genes are TRBV5-1 and TRBJ1-2, with D possibly TRBD1 on 5 matching bases. Sequences were derived from peripheral blood, sampled in a trial of Ad26.COV2.S vaccine versus placebo. This TCR came from a person between 18 and 65 years old who received the Ad26.COV2.S COVID-19 vaccine or a placebo. The CDR3 sequence: CASSLASGTQEGYTF. CDR3 sequence (DNA): TGCGCCAGCAGCTTGGCATCAGGGACGCAGGAAGGCTACACCTTC.